This T cell receptor (beta chain) was recorded in a study of regulatory T cells in long-lasting Graves disease. The study, taken as a whole, reports: Exclusively peripheral blood, rather than thyroid tissue, was studied. Persistent cases favored TRBV28, TRBJ1-2 and TRBJ2-5.

This CDR3 region has 14 residues. The V end lost 2 bases, the J end lost 5 bases, and 12 bases lay between the germline ends. Per the germline V gene, CDR1 is SGHAT and CDR2 is FQDESV (reference sequence). Through Arm-PCR of CDR3 regions and iRepertoire HTBI primers, TCR beta libraries were built. Per the study methods: Identification across samples found some 60 TRBV and roughly 13 TRBJ segments. TCRdb reprocessed the multiplex PCR reads with MiXCR, giving one entry per CDR3 protein. The V and J calls and clone size are TCRdb's, not the authors'. This sample has about half a million distinct CDR3 sequences; around a fifth occur once, and the top ten carry around 13%. The sample's time point: persistent/refractory GD, antithyroid drugs over 5 years with positive TRAb. After RNA was extracted from PBMCs, the TCR library was made from it. This clonotype has a handful of counts. Its antigen is unknown.

This clonotype was sampled from a female donor with Graves disease. The chain couples TRBV11-1 to TRBJ2-5; no definite D call. The sample was peripheral blood mononuclear cells (PBMCs), taken when the disease was refractory, from a patient treated with antithyroid drugs. The CDR3 coding sequence is TGTGCCAGCAGCTTAAATAAAGACCCGGAGACCCAGTACTTC. This sequence encodes CASSLNKDPETQYF.